Here is one T cell receptor (beta chain) with its context. The sample comes from a study of blood T cell repertoires in COVID-19. Across the whole study: Both acute and convalescent COVID-19 samples were obtained from the United States, Italy and Spain. Nucleic acid was either cDNA or gDNA, and it came from T cells, B-cell-depleted T cells, or PBMCs.

How the authors handled the data: Reference gene primers were amplified, and this amplification served to estimate nucleated cell counts. Repertoires were generated with immunoSEQ multiplex PCR, while TCRdb's copy carries only in-frame clones and drops some. That table supplies the V and J calls and clone size; D and trimming were determined from the DNA. Of approximately 140,000 clones detected, about 88% appear once; the ten largest clones hold over 9.5%. The TCR sequence derives from a man aged 45-60 years with active or convalescent COVID-19. Sequencing used peripheral blood.

CDR3 sequence: CASSEVLAGDTQYF. The CDR3 DNA reads as TGCGCCAGCAGTGAGGTGTTAGCGGGAGATACGCAGTATTTT. The chain combines TRBV10-2 with TRBJ2-3, with 7 bases matching TRBD2. This CDR3 is 14 amino acids long. The V segment lost 2 bases and the J segment 5 bases; nucleotides outside the gene matches: 4. CDR1 is WSHSY and CDR2 is SAAADI in the germline V gene.